The T cell receptor (beta chain) described here comes from a study of Graves' ophthalmopathy and Graves' hyperthyroidism. Turning to the study itself: The stable label applied to hyperthyroidism with no ophthalmopathy within 18 months of follow-up.

Using RNA transcripts, the TCR beta CDR3 regions were amplified. Amplification began with first-round RT-PCR using HTBI primers, then second-round multiplex PCR was performed. MiXCR, applied by TCRdb to the multiplex PCR reads, yields one record per CDR3 protein. The sample includes around 1,200,000 distinct CDR3 sequences, roughly 35% seen only once; the top ten take 11%. In this sample, this clonotype turned up a few times. The CDR3 is made up of 13 amino acids. Unmatched junction bases numbered 6, after V lost 5 bases and J lost 7 bases. CDR1 is SGHTA, CDR2 FQGNSA, per germline. Patients in the hyperthyroidism group, adults aged 18 to 65, were newly diagnosed, under 2 months' duration. The diagnostic workup employed clinical symptoms, serum thyroxine, TRAb, thyroid ultrasound and orbital computed tomography.

The V gene is TRBV7-2, the J gene TRBJ2-7; TRBD2 matches 9 bases. The TCR originated in an adult man with Graves' hyperthyroidism. The specimen was peripheral blood or thyroid tissue (not recorded which). CDR3 in DNA: TGTGCCAGCAGCCTTGGACTAGCGAGGGAGCAGTACTTC. This codes for CASSLGLAREQYF.